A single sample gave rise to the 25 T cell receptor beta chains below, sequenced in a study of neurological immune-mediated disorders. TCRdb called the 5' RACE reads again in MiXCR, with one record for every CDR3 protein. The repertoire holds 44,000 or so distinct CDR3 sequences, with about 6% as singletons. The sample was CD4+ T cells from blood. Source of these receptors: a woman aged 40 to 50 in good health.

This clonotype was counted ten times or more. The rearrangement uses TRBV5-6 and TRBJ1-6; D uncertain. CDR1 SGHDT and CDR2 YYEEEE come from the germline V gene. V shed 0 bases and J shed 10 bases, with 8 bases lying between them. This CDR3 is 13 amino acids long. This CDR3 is CASSLDPKSPLHF. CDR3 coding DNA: TGTGCCAGCAGCTTGGATCCGAAATCACCCCTCCACTTT.

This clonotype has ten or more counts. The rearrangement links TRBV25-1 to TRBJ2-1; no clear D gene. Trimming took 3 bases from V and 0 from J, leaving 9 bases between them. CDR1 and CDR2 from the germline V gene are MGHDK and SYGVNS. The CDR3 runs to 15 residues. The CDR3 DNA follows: TGTGCCAGCAGTGATTTCATAAGCTCCTACAATGAGCAGTTCTTC. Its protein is CASSDFISSYNEQFF.

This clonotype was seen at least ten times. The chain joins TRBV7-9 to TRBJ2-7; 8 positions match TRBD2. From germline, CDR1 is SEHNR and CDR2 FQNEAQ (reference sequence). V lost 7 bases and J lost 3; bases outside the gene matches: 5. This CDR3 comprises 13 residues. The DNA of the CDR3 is TGTGCCAGCAAACTGGCGGGAGGCTACGAGCAGTACTTC. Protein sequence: CASKLAGGYEQYF. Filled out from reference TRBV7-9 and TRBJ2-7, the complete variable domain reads DTGVSQNPRHKITKRGQNVTFRCDPISEHNRLYWYRQTLGQGPEFLTYFQNEAQLEKSRLLSDRFSAERPKGSFSTLEIQRTEQGDSAMYLCASKLAGGYEQYFGPGTRLTVT.

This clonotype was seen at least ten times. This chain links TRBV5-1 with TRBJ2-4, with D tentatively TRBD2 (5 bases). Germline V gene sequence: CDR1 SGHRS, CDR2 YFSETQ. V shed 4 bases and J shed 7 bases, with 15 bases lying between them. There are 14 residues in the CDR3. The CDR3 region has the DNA TGCGCCAGCAGCAAGGACTCTATCCCCAACATTCAGTACTTC. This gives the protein CASSKDSIPNIQYF.

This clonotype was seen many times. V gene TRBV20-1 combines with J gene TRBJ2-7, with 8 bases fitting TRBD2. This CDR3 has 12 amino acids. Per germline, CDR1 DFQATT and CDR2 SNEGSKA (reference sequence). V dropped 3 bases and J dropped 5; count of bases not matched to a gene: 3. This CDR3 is CSARTSVDEQYF. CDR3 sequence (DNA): TGCAGTGCTAGGACTAGCGTCGACGAGCAGTACTTC.

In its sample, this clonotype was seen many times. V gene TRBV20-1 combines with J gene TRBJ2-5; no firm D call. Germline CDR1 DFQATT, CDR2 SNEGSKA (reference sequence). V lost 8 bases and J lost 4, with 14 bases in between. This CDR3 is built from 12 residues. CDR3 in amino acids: CSIKGSAETQYF. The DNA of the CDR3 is TGCAGTATAAAGGGAAGCGCAGAGACCCAGTACTTC.

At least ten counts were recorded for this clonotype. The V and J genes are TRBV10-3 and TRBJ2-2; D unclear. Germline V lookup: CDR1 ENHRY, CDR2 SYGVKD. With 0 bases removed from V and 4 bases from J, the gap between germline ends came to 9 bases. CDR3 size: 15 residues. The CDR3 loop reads CAISESGSLTGELFF. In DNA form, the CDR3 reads TGTGCCATCAGTGAGTCAGGCTCACTCACCGGGGAGCTGTTTTTT.

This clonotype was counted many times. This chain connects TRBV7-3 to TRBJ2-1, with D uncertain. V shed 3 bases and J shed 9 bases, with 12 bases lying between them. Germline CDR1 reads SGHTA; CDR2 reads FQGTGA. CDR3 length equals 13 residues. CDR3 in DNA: TGTGCCAGCAGCTTCAGTGGGTCGGGTGAGCAGTTCTTC. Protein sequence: CASSFSGSGEQFF.

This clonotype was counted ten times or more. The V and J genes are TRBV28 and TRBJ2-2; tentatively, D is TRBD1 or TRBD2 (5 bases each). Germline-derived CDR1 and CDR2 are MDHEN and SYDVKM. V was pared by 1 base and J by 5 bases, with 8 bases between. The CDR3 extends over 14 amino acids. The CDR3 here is CASSLLGVTGELFF. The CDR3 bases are TGTGCCAGCAGTTTATTGGGGGTTACCGGGGAGCTGTTTTTT.

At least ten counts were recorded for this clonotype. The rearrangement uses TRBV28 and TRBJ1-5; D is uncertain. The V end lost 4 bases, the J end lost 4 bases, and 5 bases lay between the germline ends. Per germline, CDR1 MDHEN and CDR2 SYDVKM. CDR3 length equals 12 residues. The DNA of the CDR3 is TGTGCCAGCAGTTCGGTAAATCAGCCCCAGCATTTT. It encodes CASSSVNQPQHF.

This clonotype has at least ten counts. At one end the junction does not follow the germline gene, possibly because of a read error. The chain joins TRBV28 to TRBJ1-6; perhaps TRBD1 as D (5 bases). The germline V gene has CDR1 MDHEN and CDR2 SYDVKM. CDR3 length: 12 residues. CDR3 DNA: TGTGCCAGCAGCTCCCTCGACAGCCGGCTAAGCTTT. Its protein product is CASSSLDSRLSF.

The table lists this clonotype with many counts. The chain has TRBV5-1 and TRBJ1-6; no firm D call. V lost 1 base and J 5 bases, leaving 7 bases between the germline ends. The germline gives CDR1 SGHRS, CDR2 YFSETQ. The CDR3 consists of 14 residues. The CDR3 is CASSLSHNNSPLHF. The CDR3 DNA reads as TGCGCCAGCAGCTTGAGCCATAATAATTCACCCCTCCACTTT.

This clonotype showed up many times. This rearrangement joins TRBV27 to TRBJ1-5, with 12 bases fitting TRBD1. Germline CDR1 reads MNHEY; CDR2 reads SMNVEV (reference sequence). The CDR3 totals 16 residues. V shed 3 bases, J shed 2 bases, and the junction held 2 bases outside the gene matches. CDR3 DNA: TGTGCCAGCAGTTTGGGACAGGGGGCCCGCAATCAGCCCCAGCATTTT. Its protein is CASSLGQGARNQPQHF.

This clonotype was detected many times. The CDR3 DNA follows: TGCAGTGCTAGAGCCACAGGGTTAGCCAAAAACATTCAGTACTTC. This codes for CSARATGLAKNIQYF. The chain combines TRBV20-1 with TRBJ2-4; weak D call: TRBD1 (6 bases). Trimming removed 1 base at V and 0 bases at J, with 10 bases between. Germline CDR1 and CDR2: DFQATT and SNEGSKA (reference sequence). The CDR3 is made up of 15 amino acids.

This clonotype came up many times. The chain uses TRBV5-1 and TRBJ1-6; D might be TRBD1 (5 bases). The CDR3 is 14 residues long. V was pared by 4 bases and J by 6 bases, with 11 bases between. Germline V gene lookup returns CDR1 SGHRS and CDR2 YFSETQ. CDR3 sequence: CASSAGHSNSPLHF. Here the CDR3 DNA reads TGCGCCAGCAGCGCCGGACATTCTAATTCACCCCTCCACTTT.

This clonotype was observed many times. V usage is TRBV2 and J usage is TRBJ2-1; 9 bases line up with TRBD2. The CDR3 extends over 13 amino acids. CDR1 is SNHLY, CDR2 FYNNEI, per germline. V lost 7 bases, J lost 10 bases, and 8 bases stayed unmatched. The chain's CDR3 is CASTAGGPGEQFF. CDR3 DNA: TGTGCCAGCACGGCGGGAGGGCCGGGGGAGCAGTTCTTC.

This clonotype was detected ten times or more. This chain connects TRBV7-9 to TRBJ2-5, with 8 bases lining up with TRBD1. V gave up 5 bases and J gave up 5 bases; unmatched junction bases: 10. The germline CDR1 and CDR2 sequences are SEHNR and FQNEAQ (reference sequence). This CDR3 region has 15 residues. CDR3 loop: CASSRSAGGFETQYF. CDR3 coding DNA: TGTGCCAGCAGCCGGAGTGCAGGGGGCTTCGAGACCCAGTACTTC.

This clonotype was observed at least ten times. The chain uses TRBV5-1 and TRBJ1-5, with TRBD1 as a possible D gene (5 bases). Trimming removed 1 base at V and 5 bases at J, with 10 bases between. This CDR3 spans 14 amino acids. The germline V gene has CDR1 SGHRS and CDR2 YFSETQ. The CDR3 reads CASSLLGVDQPQHF. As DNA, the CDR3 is TGCGCCAGCAGCTTGTTAGGGGTTGATCAGCCCCAGCATTTT.

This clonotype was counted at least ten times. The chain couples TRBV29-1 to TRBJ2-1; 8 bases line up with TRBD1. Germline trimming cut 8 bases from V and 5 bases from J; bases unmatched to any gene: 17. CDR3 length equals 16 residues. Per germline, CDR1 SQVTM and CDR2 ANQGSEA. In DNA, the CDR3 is TGCAGCACCGAAAAAGAACAGGGGGGCAGAGACAATGAGCAGTTCTTC. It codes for CSTEKEQGGRDNEQFF.

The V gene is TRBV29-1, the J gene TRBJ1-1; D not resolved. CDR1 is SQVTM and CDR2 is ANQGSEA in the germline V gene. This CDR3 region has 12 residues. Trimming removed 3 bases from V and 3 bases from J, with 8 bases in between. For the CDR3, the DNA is TGCAGCGTTGATGAGGGTTACACTGAAGCTTTCTTT. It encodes CSVDEGYTEAFF.

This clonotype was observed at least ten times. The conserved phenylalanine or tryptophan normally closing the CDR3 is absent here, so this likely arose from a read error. The CDR3 DNA follows: TGTGCCAGCAGCCTAGCGGGAGGTGGCAATGAGCAGTTCCTC. This codes for CASSLAGGGNEQFL. This rearrangement joins TRBV7-6 to TRBJ2-1, with 11 bases that match TRBD2. Germline loops: CDR1 SGHVS, CDR2 FNYEAQ. The CDR3 loop spans 14 amino acids.

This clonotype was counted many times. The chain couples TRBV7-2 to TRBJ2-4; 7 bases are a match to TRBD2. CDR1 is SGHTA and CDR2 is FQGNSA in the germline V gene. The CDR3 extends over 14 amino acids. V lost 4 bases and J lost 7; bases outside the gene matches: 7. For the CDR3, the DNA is TGTGCCAGCAGCTCAGCCGGGACTACCAACATTCAGTACTTC. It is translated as CASSSAGTTNIQYF.

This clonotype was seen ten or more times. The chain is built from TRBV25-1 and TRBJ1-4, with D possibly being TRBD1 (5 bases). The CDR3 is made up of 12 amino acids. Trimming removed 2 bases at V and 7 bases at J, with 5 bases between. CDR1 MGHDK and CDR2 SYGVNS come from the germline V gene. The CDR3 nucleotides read TGTGCCAGCAGTGAAAGGGGTGAAAAACTGTTTTTT. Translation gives CASSERGEKLFF.

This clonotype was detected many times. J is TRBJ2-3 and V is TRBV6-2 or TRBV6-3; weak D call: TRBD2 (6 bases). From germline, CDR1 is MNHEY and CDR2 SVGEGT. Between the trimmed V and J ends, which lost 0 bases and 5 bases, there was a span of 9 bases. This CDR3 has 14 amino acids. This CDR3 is CASSYSGREDTQYF. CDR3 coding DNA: TGTGCCAGCAGTTACTCCGGGCGGGAAGATACGCAGTATTTT.

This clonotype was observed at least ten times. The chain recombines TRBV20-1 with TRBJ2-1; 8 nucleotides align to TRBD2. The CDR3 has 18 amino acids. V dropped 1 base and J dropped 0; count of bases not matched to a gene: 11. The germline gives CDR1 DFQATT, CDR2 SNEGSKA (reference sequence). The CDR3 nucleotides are TGCAGTGCTAGAGGCGGAGGGACTAGTGTAGGCTCCTACAATGAGCAGTTCTTC. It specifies CSARGGGTSVGSYNEQFF.